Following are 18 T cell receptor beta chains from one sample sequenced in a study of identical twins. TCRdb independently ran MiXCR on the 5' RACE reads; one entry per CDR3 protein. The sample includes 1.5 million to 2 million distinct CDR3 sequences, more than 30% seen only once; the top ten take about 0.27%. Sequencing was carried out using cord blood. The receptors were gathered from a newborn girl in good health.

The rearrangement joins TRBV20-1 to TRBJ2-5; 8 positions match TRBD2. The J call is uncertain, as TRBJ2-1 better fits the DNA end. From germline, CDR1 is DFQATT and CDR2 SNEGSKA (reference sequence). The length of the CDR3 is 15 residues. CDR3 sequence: CSAIGLAERSETQFF. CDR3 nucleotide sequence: TGCAGTGCTATAGGACTAGCCGAGCGTTCAGAGACCCAGTTCTTC.

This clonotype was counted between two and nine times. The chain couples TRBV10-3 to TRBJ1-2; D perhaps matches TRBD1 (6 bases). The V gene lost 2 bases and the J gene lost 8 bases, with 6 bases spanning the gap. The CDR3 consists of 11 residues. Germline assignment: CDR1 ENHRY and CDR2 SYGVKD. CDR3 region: CAISEDRGYTF. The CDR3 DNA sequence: TGTGCCATCAGTGAGGACAGGGGCTACACCTTC.

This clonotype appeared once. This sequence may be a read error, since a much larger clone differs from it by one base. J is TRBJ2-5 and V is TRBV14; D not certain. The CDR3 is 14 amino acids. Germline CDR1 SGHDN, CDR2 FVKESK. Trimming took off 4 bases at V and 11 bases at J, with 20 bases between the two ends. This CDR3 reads CASSLGPWINEQYF. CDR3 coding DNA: TGTGCCAGCAGCCTTGGCCCCTGGATCAATGAGCAGTACTTC. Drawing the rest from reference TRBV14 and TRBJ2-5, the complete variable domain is EAGVTQFPSHSVIEKGQTVTLRCDPISGHDNLYWYRRVMGKEIKFLLHFVKESKQDESGMPNNRFLAERTGGTYSTLKVQPAELEDSGVYFCASSLGPWINEQYFGPGTRLLVL.

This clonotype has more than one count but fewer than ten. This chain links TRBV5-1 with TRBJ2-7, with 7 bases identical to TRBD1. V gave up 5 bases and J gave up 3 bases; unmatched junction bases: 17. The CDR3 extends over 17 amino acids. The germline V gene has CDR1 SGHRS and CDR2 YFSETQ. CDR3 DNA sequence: TGCGCCAGCAGAAGGCGCAGCGGACAGGTCCCTTACTACGAGCAGTACTTC. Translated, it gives CASRRRSGQVPYYEQYF.

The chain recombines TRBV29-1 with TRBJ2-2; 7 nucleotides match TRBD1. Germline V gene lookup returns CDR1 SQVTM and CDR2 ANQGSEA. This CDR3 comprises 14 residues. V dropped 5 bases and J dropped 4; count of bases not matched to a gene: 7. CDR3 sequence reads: CSVRDRVVTGELFF. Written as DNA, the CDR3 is TGCAGCGTTAGAGACAGGGTTGTCACCGGGGAGCTGTTTTTT.

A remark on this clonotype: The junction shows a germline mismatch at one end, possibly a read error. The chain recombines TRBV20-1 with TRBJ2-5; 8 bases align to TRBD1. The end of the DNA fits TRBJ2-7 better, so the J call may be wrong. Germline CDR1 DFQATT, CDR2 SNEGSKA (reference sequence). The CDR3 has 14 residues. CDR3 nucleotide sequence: TGCAGTGGTAGAGATCCCAGGGGGCATAACGAGCAGTACTTC. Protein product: CSGRDPRGHNEQYF.

CDR3 coding DNA: TGTGCCAGCAGTGCTCGACAGAACTACAATGAGCAGTACTTC. This gives the protein CASSARQNYNEQYF. The rearrangement joins TRBV6-1 to TRBJ2-1, with a possible D match to TRBD1 (5 bases). The end of the DNA is better explained by TRBJ2-7, so the J call may be wrong. Germline CDR1 reads MNHNS; CDR2 reads SASEGT. The CDR3 contains 14 residues.

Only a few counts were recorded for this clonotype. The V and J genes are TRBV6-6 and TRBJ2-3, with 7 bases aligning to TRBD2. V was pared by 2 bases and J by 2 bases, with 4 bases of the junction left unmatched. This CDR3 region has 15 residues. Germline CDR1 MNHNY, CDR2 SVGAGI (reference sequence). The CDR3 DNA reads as TGTGCCAGCAGTTACACCGGGACTACCACAGATACGCAGTATTTT. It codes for CASSYTGTTTDTQYF.

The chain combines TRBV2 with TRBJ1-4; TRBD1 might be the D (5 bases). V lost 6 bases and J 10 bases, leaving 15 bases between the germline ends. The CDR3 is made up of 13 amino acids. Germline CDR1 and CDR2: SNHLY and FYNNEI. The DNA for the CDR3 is TGTGCCAGCAGCGTTGTGGGGGGAGGAAAACTGTTTTTT. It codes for CASSVVGGGKLFF.

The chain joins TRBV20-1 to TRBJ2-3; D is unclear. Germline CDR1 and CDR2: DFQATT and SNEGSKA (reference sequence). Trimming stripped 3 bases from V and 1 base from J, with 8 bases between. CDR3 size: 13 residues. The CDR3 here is CSASAPGTDTQYF. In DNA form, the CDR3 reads TGCAGTGCTAGCGCGCCTGGCACAGATACGCAGTATTTT.

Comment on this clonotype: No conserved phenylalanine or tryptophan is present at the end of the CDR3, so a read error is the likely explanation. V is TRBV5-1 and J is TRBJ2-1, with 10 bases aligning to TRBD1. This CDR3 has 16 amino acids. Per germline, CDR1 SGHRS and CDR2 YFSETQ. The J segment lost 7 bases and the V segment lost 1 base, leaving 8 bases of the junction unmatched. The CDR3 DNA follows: TGCGCCAGCAGCTTGTGGCCGGGACAGGGGTTAAATGAGCAGTTCCTC. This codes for CASSLWPGQGLNEQFL.

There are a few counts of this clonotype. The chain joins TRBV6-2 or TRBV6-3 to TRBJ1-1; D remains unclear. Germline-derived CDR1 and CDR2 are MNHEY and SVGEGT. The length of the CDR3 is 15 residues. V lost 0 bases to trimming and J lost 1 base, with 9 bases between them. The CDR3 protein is CASSYSLLSNTEAFF. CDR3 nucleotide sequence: TGTGCCAGCAGTTACTCCCTCCTTTCGAACACTGAAGCTTTCTTT.

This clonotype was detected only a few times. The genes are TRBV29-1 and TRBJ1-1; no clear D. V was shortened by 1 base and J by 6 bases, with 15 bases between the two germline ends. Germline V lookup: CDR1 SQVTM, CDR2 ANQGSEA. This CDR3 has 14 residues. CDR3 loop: CSVEVGRSWAEAFF. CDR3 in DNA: TGCAGCGTTGAAGTAGGCAGGAGTTGGGCTGAAGCTTTCTTT.

CDR3 DNA: TGTGCCAGCAGCCCGTCGAGGGACGGAAACACTGAAGCTTTCTTT. Amino acid sequence: CASSPSRDGNTEAFF. The J gene is TRBJ1-1, the V gene TRBV3-1; TRBD1 might be the D (5 bases). V lost 4 bases and J lost 2, with 14 bases in between. Germline V lookup: CDR1 LGHDT, CDR2 YNNKEL (reference sequence). CDR3 size: 15 residues.

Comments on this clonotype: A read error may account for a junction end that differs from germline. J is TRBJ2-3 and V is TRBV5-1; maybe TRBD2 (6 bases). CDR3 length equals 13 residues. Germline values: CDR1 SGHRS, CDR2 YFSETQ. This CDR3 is CASNLVREDTQYF. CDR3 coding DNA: TGCGCCAGCAACTTGGTTCGGGAGGATACGCAGTATTTT.

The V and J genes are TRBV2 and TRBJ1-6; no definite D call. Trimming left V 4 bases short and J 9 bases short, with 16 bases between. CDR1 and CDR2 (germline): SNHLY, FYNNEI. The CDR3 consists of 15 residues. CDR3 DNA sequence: TGTGCCAGCAGTGTTGAGACATCCAGCCCTTCACCCCTCCACTTT. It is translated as CASSVETSSPSPLHF.

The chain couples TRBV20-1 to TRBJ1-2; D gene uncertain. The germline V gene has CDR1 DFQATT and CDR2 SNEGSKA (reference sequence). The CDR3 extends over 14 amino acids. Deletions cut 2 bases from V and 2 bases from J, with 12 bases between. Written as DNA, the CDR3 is TGCAGTGCTAGACCCAGGTTGTCGAACTATGGCTACACCTTC. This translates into CSARPRLSNYGYTF.

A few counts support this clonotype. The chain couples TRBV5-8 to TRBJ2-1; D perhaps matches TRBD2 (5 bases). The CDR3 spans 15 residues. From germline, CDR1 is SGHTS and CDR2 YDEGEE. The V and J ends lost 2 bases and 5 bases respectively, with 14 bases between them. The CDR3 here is CASSFSGSANNEQFF. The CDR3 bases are TGTGCCAGCAGCTTTAGTGGTAGCGCAAACAATGAGCAGTTCTTC.